Presented here are 13 T cell receptor beta chains from one specimen sequenced in a study of CD8 T cells in ankylosing spondylitis. MiXCR was run by TCRdb on the 5' RACE reads, yielding one entry per CDR3 protein. The table includes tens of thousands of distinct CDR3 sequences, roughly 9.6% detected once. Sequencing was carried out using blood, either unsorted or a sorted T cell fraction (not recorded which). The source is a male donor with ankylosing spondylitis or in good health (not recorded which).

With regard to this clonotype: Given a much more abundant clone one base away, this may be a read error. CDR3 bases: TGTGCCTTGAGCTCTGGGGTCAACGTCCTGACTTTC. This encodes CALSSGVNVLTF. The chain couples TRBV30 to TRBJ2-6; D gene uncertain. There are 12 residues in the CDR3. The germline CDR1 and CDR2 sequences are GTSNPN and SVGIG (reference sequence).

The chain uses TRBV12-3 or TRBV12-4 and TRBJ1-2; 11 positions match TRBD1. V lost 6 bases to trimming and J lost 3 bases; unmatched junction nucleotides: 9. CDR3 length equals 16 residues. This CDR3 is CASRWTGGAVDYGYTF. In nucleotides, the CDR3 is TGTGCCAGCAGATGGACAGGGGGCGCGGTGGACTATGGCTACACCTTC.

This clonotype was detected ten times or more. The V gene is TRBV10-3, the J gene TRBJ1-6; possibly TRBD1 for D (6 bases). The CDR3 loop spans 13 amino acids. Germline lookup yields CDR1 ENHRY and CDR2 SYGVKD. Trimming pared 10 bases from V and 5 bases from J, leaving 12 bases between. In DNA, the CDR3 is TGTGCCACCGGGACACTAGATAATTCACCCCTCCACTTT. Translation gives CATGTLDNSPLHF.

Ten or more counts support this clonotype. The gene calls are TRBV27 and TRBJ2-5, with D tentatively TRBD1 (6 bases). The V gene's germline CDR1 is MNHEY and CDR2 SMNVEV (reference sequence). This CDR3 is 15 amino acids long. Trimming took off 6 bases at V and 2 bases at J, with 16 bases between the two ends. DNA for the CDR3: TGTGCCAGCAGCGACACTCCAGGGGAACAAGAGACCCAGTACTTC. Translating it yields CASSDTPGEQETQYF.

This clonotype was recorded at least ten times. V gene TRBV29-1 combines with J gene TRBJ2-2, with D perhaps matching TRBD1 (6 bases). V was cut by 4 bases and J by 2 bases, with 8 bases left in between. Germline lookup yields CDR1 SQVTM and CDR2 ANQGSEA. The CDR3 has 13 residues. The DNA for the CDR3 is TGCAGCGTTGCCGGGACAAACACCGGGGAGCTGTTTTTT. Its translation is CSVAGTNTGELFF.

This clonotype was seen at least ten times. The V gene is TRBV5-5, the J gene TRBJ1-2, with 8 bases that match TRBD1. V shed 1 base, J shed 4 bases, and the junction held 6 bases outside the gene matches. The CDR3 extends over 15 amino acids. CDR1 is SGHKS and CDR2 is YYEKEE in the germline V gene (reference sequence). The CDR3 region is CASSLSGQGLYGYTF. In DNA form, the CDR3 reads TGTGCCAGCAGCTTGTCCGGACAGGGACTCTATGGCTACACCTTC.

There are many counts of this clonotype. The chain uses TRBV28 and TRBJ2-1; D gene unclear. CDR1 is MDHEN, CDR2 SYDVKM, per germline. This CDR3 is 14 amino acids long. V lost 3 bases and J 5 bases, leaving 11 bases between the germline ends. The CDR3 sequence is CASSFRNRDNEQFF. The CDR3, as DNA: TGTGCCAGCAGTTTTAGGAATCGAGACAATGAGCAGTTCTTC.

V and J are TRBV12-3 or TRBV12-4 and TRBJ1-5; TRBD1 matches at 7 bases. V shed 5 bases and J 0 bases; nucleotides not matched to a gene: 4. The CDR3 loop spans 15 amino acids. CDR3 residues: CASSRDSHSNQPQHF. CDR3 sequence (DNA): TGTGCCAGCAGTCGGGACAGTCATAGCAATCAGCCCCAGCATTTT.

This clonotype has just a few counts. This chain uses TRBV28 with TRBJ2-7; TRBD1 or TRBD2 may be the D gene (5 bases each). The germline V gene has CDR1 MDHEN and CDR2 SYDVKM. The length of the CDR3 is 16 residues. V lost 6 bases to trimming and J lost 2 bases, with 20 bases between them. This CDR3 is CASSPPPQGAPYEQYF. The CDR3 nucleotides are TGTGCCAGCAGCCCACCCCCTCAGGGAGCACCCTACGAGCAGTACTTC.

This clonotype was detected once. Germline and junction disagree at one end, which may indicate a read error. This chain joins TRBV4-2 and TRBJ1-2; possible D gene TRBD1, 6 bases. The CDR3 is made up of 15 amino acids. Germline CDR1 is LGHNA and CDR2 is YNFKEQ. The CDR3 nucleotides are TGTGCCGGCAGCCAAGGGGGAGGAATTATCTATGGCTACACCTTC. Amino acids: CAGSQGGGIIYGYTF.

This clonotype was counted many times. The rearrangement links TRBV20-1 to TRBJ2-1; a possible D gene is TRBD2 (6 bases). Germline V gives CDR1 DFQATT, CDR2 SNEGSKA (reference sequence). Trimming removed 3 bases at V and 7 bases at J, with 13 bases between. This CDR3 spans 13 amino acids. CDR3 nucleotide sequence: TGCAGTGCTAGCCGGGAGCGAGGGAATGAGCAGTTCTTC. The encoded protein is CSASRERGNEQFF.

The table lists this clonotype with many counts. This chain joins TRBV15 and TRBJ1-1, with 8 bases fitting TRBD1. This CDR3 has 18 residues. Germline CDR1 LNHNV, CDR2 YYDKDF (reference sequence). V gave up 0 bases and J gave up 5 bases; unmatched junction bases: 14. CDR3 sequence (DNA): TGTGCCACCAGCAGAGATCTACCCAGGGGGCATTTGGGTACTGAAGCTTTCTTT. Translation: CATSRDLPRGHLGTEAFF.

This clonotype showed up many times. The V call is TRBV5-1, the J call TRBJ1-4, with 7 bases aligning to TRBD1. The V and J ends lost 4 bases and 3 bases, in that order; junction bases with no gene match: 3. Germline CDR1 is SGHRS and CDR2 is YFSETQ. There are 14 residues in the CDR3. CDR3 sequence: CASSRGQANEKLFF. The DNA for the CDR3 is TGCGCCAGCAGCCGAGGACAGGCTAATGAAAAACTGTTTTTT.